The entry below gives a single T cell receptor beta chain sequence along with its context. This clonotype was counted ten times or more. Its specific antigen is unknown. No much larger clonotype is one base removed from it; base qualities were not supplied. This entry is derived from a study of breast tumors, draining lymph nodes, adjacent tissues (dated by TCRdb to 2016 to 2018). Regarding the study in general: Breast cancer patients provided tumor, adjacent nontumor tissue and axillary lymph nodes, and the study compared the TCR beta repertoires across these three sources. The study was designed to assess the relationships and possible T-cell exchange between tumor, surrounding tissue and draining lymph node repertoires in human breast cancer. Paper-wide results and their limitations: Rather than being directly demonstrated, the conclusion that tumor T cells originate in lymph nodes was presented as consistent with a hypothesis. Tumor T-cell repertoires showed less diversity than lymph node repertoires and more diversity than nontumor tissue repertoires, and tumor T-cell repertoires showed preferential V and J gene usage. Tumor and nontumor tissue repertoires were found to be significantly more similar in luminal-like than in basal-like breast cancer. The data were considered consistent with most tumor T cells being derived from the lymph node and subsequently expanding within tumor tissue.

The lymph node samples were taken from the axillary draining lymph nodes of breast cancer patients. CDR1 SGHRS and CDR2 YFSETQ are derived from the germline V gene. From the cysteine up to the phenylalanine, the CDR3 has a length of 16 residues. Only the CDR3 portion is preserved as DNA: 48 bases, with reading frame beginning at the first base. Trimmed from V: 2 bases; trimmed from J: 2 bases; junction bases lacking a gene match: 6. The instrument given in TCRdb is Illumina HiSeq 2000. TCR beta chain libraries were generated by multiplex PCR amplification. The amplified TCR beta chain products were analyzed by high-throughput sequencing. The public reads were quality trimmed at Q25 with fastp and then assembled into clones with MiXCR by TCRdb, keeping productive beta chains. CDR3 protein duplicates are merged, each entry listing the most common genes and DNA. The sample profile shows approximately 300,000 distinct CDR3 sequences; 30% of them were found once. Of the sample, 1.1% falls within the top ten clones.

This chain joins TRBV5-1 to TRBJ2-1; 8 bases in the junction line up with TRBD1. Sequencing input: axillary lymph node tissue. The receptor was derived from a female donor with breast cancer. Some clones in this sample may be carry-over from other donors' samples. The DNA sequence follows: TGCGCCAGCAGCTTAGATCCGGGACAGGCCTACAATGAGCAGTTCTTC. This codes for CASSLDPGQAYNEQFF.